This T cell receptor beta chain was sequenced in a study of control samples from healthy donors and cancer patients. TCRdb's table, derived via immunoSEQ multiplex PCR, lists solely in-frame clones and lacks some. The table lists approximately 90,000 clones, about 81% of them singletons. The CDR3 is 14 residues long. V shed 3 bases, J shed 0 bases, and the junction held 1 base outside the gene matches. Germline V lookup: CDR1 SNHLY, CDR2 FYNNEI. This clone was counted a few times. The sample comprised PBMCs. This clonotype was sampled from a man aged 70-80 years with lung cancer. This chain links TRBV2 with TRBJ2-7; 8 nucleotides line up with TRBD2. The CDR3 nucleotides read TGTGCCAGCAGTGAGACTAGCGTCTCCTACGAGCAGTACTTC. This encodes CASSETSVSYEQYF.